Listed here is a single T cell receptor (beta chain). Its antigen has not been determined. No qualities accompany the bases; no much larger clone lies one base away. The CDR3 regions of human TCRbeta chains were analyzed by immunosequencing. Under the source paper's analysis protocol: TCRs in the repertoires were compared against a reference library of SARS-CoV-2-specific TCRs that had been generated with the MIRA antigen-specificity platform. Breadth was defined as the fraction of unique TCRs that were SARS-CoV-2-associated. Depth was defined as the fraction of total T cells that were SARS-CoV-2-associated. Using the MIRA data, every spike-specific TCR was mapped to the spike region that the TCR reacted to and assigned to either a CD4 or a CD8 class. Log10-transformed breadth and depth values were compared by one-way ANOVA with Sidak's multiple comparisons tests. The source is immuneACCESS, and TCRdb retained only in-frame sequences with V and J called. Part of the clones is not carried over; for the studies checked, unresolved V genes explain less than half of this, and the remainder is unexplained. That table is the source of V, J and clone size, and D and trimming were worked out from the DNA. This sample holds approximately 300,000 clones; around 93% were observed only once. The leading ten clones occupy approximately 0.52% of the sample.

The CDR3 runs 13 residues from the cysteine to the phenylalanine. Just CDR3 DNA is preserved here, 39 bases in frame from base 1. Ends trimmed: V by 6 bases, J by 0 bases; bases unmatched to a gene: 1. Reading the label with the study, this specimen's time point is: about 28 days (+/-7) after the second vaccine dose. AZD1222 recipients with second doses at about 4 weeks or about 12 weeks were pooled, because spike-specific TCR depth and breadth did not differ between schedules. Vaccinee samples came from UK trials COV001 and COV002, including a single-blind randomized controlled phase 2/3 trial of AZD1222 (ChAdOx1 nCoV-19) in healthy adults. For TCRbeta chain sequencing, PBMC samples were collected from trial participants at day 0 and at day 28 after the second dose. The sample is drawn from a study of T cell responses to AZD1222 COVID-19 vaccine (TCRdb year 2021). About the investigation overall: TCR sequencing covered fewer than 250 trial participants: 200 to 220 given two doses of AZD1222 and 26 given two doses of MenACWY control vaccine. Trial participants were enrolled into age subgroups of 18-55, 56-69 and 70-plus years, which contained around 140, 26 and 57 TCR-sequenced participants, respectively.

Results the study describes overall, beyond this receptor: After two AZD1222 doses, both the breadth and the depth of spike-specific TCRs were significantly higher than at day 0 and than in MenACWY recipients. The vaccine-associated CD4 TCRs covered the entire spike protein, and the dominant responses fell in regions 160-218 and 743-854. Participants were mostly white British, with more females than males. The authors suggested clonal diversity may have been underestimated. In the small 56-69-year group, the increase in depth fell short of significance, most likely because of low power. Conclusions about previously exposed vaccinees are limited because only five to seven AZD1222 recipients were SARS-CoV-2 seropositive at baseline. Nearly half of unique spike-specific TCRs reportedly recognized epitopes outside regions mutated in the B.1.351 and B.1.1.7 variants. No day 14 peak-response samples were available, so repertoires were characterized only after the peak T cell response.

The receptor was derived from an adult who received the AZD1222 COVID-19 vaccine. Here the chain combines TRBV12-3 or TRBV12-4 and TRBJ1-2; 7 bases in between match TRBD1. The material was peripheral blood, obtained 28 days after the second AZD1222 dose. The CDR3 reads as follows: CASRTGSNYGYTF. The DNA sequence is given as TGTGCCAGCAGGACAGGGTCTAACTATGGCTACACCTTC.